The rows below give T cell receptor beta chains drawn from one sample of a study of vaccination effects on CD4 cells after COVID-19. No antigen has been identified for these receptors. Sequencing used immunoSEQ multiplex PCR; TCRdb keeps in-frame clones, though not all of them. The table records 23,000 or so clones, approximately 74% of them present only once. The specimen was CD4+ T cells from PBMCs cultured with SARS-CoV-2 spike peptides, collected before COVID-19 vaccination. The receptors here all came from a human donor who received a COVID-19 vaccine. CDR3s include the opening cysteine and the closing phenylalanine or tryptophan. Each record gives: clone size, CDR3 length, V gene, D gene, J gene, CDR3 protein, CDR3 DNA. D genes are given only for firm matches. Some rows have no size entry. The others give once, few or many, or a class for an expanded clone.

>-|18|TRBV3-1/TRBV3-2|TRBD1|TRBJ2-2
CASSHQGAGFGPTGELFF
TGTGCCAGCAGCCATCAGGGGGCGGGTTTTGGTCCTACCGGGGAGCTGTTTTTT
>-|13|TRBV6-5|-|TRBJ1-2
CASSPRDNYGYTF
TGTGCCAGCAGCCCGCGAGATAACTATGGCTACACCTTC
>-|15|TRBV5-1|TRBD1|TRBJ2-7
CASSPGTGGIPEQYF
TGCGCCAGCAGCCCCGGGACAGGGGGGATTCCCGAGCAGTACTTC
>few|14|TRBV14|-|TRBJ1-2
CASSQARRQNGYTF
TGTGCCAGCAGCCAGGCCAGGAGACAGAATGGCTACACCTTC
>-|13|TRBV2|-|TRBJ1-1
CASSTAMGTEAFF
TGTGCCAGCTCGACAGCTATGGGGACTGAAGCTTTCTTT
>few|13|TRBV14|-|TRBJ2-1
CASTPGGRNEQFF
TGTGCCAGCACCCCTGGCGGCCGCAATGAGCAGTTCTTC
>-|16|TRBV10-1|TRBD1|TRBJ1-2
CASSGPKLGQIYGYTF
TGCGCCAGCAGTGGTCCGAAACTGGGACAGATCTATGGCTACACCTTC
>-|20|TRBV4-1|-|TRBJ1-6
CASSQDQIRTVSSYNSPLHF
TGCGCCAGCAGCCAAGATCAAATCCGGACAGTGAGCTCCTATAATTCACCCCTCCACTTT
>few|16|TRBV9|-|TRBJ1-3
CASSVAGTYSGNTIYF
TGTGCCAGCAGCGTAGCCGGGACATACTCTGGAAACACCATATATTTT
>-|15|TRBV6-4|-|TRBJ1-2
CASRQSPGGGYGYTF
TGTGCCAGCCGCCAATCCCCGGGCGGAGGCTATGGCTACACCTTC
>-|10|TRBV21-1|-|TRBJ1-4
CAELNEKLFF
TGTGCAGAATTGAATGAAAAACTGTTTTTT
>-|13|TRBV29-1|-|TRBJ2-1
CSVDKAGYNEQFF
TGCAGCGTTGATAAGGCAGGGTACAATGAGCAGTTCTTC
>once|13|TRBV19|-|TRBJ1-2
CASSIPALDGYTF
TGTGCCAGTAGTATTCCCGCCCTAGATGGCTACACCTTC
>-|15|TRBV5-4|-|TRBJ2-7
CASSTADQAVYVQYF
TGTGCCAGCAGCACCGCCGACCAAGCGGTGTATGTACAGTACTTC
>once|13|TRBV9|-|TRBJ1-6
CASSVTDNSPLHF
TGTGCCAGCAGCGTGACGGATAATTCACCCCTCCACTTT
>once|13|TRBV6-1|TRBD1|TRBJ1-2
CASSETGDWGYTF
TGTGCCAGCAGTGAAACAGGGGACTGGGGCTACACCTTC
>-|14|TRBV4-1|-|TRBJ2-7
CASSQEGSDYEQYF
TGCGCCAGCAGCCAAGAGGGCTCCGACTACGAGCAGTACTTC
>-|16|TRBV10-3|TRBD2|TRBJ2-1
CAISESSGGTYNEQFF
TGTGCCATCAGTGAAAGTAGCGGGGGGACCTACAATGAGCAGTTCTTC
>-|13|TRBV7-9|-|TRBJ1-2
CASSLEQAPGYTF
TGTGCCAGCAGCTTAGAACAGGCACCGGGCTACACCTTC
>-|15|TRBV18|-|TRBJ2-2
CASSLLGQNTGELFF
TGTGCCAGCTCACTTTTAGGACAGAACACCGGGGAGCTGTTTTTT
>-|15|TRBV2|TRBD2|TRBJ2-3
CASRIGGTKGDTQYF
TGTGCCAGCAGGATCGGGGGGACGAAGGGGGATACGCAGTATTTT
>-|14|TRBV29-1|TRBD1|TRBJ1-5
CSVTGGSSNQPQHF
TGCAGCGTGACAGGGGGCTCGAGCAATCAGCCCCAGCATTTT
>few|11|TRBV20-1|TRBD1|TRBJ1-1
CSAWGTAEAFF
TGCAGTGCCTGGGGGACAGCTGAAGCTTTCTTT
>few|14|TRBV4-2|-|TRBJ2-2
CASSQARGTGELFF
TGTGCCAGCAGCCAAGCCAGGGGCACCGGGGAGCTGTTTTTT
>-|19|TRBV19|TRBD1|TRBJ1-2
CASSIHQMGRGETNYGYTF
TGTGCCAGTAGTATACACCAAATGGGCAGGGGGGAAACCAACTATGGCTACACCTTC
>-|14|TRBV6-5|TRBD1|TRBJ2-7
CASEGTGGIYEQYF
TGTGCCAGCGAAGGGACAGGGGGAATCTACGAGCAGTACTTC
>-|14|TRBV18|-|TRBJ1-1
CASSREMGNAEAFF
TGTGCCAGCTCACGGGAGATGGGAAACGCTGAAGCTTTCTTT
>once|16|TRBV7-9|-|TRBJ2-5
CASSARRGPIQETQYF
TGTGCCAGCAGCGCAAGGCGGGGACCCATCCAAGAGACCCAGTACTTC
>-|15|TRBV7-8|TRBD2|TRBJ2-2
CASSHIAGDTGELFF
TGTGCCAGCAGCCATATAGCGGGAGATACCGGGGAGCTGTTTTTT
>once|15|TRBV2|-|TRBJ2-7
CASSEGQGGNYEQYF
TGTGCCAGCAGTGAAGGGCAGGGGGGAAATTACGAGCAGTACTTC
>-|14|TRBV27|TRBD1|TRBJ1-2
CASSLEGQGLGYTF
TGTGCCAGCAGTTTAGAGGGACAGGGGCTTGGCTACACCTTC
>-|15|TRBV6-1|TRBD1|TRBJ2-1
CASSEGTGGYNEQFF
TGTGCCAGCAGTGAAGGGACAGGGGGCTACAATGAGCAGTTCTTC
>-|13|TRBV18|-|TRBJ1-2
CASSSQDGIGYTF
TGTGCCAGCTCAAGTCAGGATGGAATCGGCTACACCTTC
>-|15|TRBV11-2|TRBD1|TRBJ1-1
CASSLRQGTGTEAFF
TGTGCCAGCAGCTTAAGACAGGGGACCGGCACTGAAGCTTTCTTT
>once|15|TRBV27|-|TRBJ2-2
CASSFLGAGTGELFF
TGTGCCAGCAGTTTTCTGGGGGCGGGCACCGGGGAGCTGTTTTTT
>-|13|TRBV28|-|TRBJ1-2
CASSQGSNYGYTF
TGTGCCAGCAGCCAGGGCTCAAACTATGGCTACACCTTC
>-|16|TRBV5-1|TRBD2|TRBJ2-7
CASSLVGGSLPYEQYF
TGCGCCAGCAGCCTGGTGGGGGGGTCTCTTCCCTACGAGCAGTACTTC
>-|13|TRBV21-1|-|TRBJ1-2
CASGQGSGYGYTF
TGTGCCAGCGGACAGGGGTCTGGCTATGGCTACACCTTC
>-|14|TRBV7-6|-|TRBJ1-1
CASSPGRDRTEAFF
TGTGCCAGCAGCCCGGGACGGGACCGGACTGAAGCTTTCTTT
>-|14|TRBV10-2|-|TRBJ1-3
CASSVGGSGNTIYF
TGCGCCAGCAGTGTCGGAGGCTCTGGAAACACCATATATTTT
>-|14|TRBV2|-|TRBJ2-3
CASNLAESTDTQYF
TGTGCCAGCAATTTAGCGGAGAGCACAGATACGCAGTATTTT
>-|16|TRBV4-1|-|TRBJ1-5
CASSQDFLGGNQPQHF
TGCGCCAGCAGCCAAGATTTCCTCGGGGGCAATCAGCCCCAGCATTTT
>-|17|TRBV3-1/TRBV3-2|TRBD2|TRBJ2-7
CASSPGFSGGPFYEQYF
TGTGCCAGCAGCCCCGGTTTTAGCGGGGGGCCTTTCTACGAGCAGTACTTC
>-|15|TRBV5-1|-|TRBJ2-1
CASSLYTSSTNEQFF
TGCGCCAGCAGCTTGTACACTAGCTCTACCAATGAGCAGTTCTTC
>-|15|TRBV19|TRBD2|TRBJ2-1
CASSGSGGLWGEQFF
TGTGCCAGTAGCGGCAGCGGGGGCCTATGGGGGGAGCAGTTCTTC
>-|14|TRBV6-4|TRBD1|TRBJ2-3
CASSDSQGADTQYF
TGTGCCAGCAGTGACTCCCAGGGGGCAGATACGCAGTATTTT